This T cell receptor beta chain was identified in a study of Ad26.COV2.S vaccination and SARS-CoV-2 variants. Measured with immunoSEQ multiplex PCR; TCRdb has only the in-frame clones, and not every one. The sample has 300,000 to 400,000 clones; roughly 84% are singletons. Germline trimming cut 2 bases from V and 5 bases from J; bases unmatched to any gene: 5. Germline V gene sequence: CDR1 GTSNPN, CDR2 SVGIG (reference sequence). The CDR3 sequence is 13 residues long. Treatment denoted: some 20 received Ad26.COV2.S at low or high dose, single or two shots; several received placebo; per-sample allocation not given. The study sampled participants on day 63 after the first vaccine or placebo injection.

The sequence was obtained from a person between 18 and 60 years old who received the Ad26.COV2.S COVID-19 vaccine or a placebo. Source: peripheral blood, taken in a trial of Ad26.COV2.S vaccine versus placebo. The gene calls are TRBV30 and TRBJ2-5; 7 bases fit TRBD1. CDR3 sequence (DNA): TGTGCCTGGAGTAGAGGGGGCAGTGAGACCCAGTACTTC. Amino acid sequence: CAWSRGGSETQYF.